This T cell receptor (beta chain) emerged from a study of cytomegalovirus exposure and HLA in healthy donors. Study-wide background: About 85 million unique TCRs from HLA-typed donors were held in an early release of data.

The PCR had 60 Vbeta and 13 Jbeta primers. Produced via immunoSEQ multiplex PCR; TCRdb's table is partial and in-frame only. The sample has around 110,000 clones, around 75% seen once. V shed 4 bases and J 2 bases; nucleotides not matched to a gene: 8. CDR1 and CDR2 (germline): MNHEY, SVGAGI. This CDR3 contains 16 residues. Sequencing input: PBMCs. This sequence joins TRBV6-5 and TRBJ1-5; 7 nucleotides align to TRBD1. The sequence was obtained from a woman in her late teens or twenties in good health and CMV-seronegative. CDR3: CASSLQGTRGNQPQHF. CDR3 coding DNA: TGTGCCAGCAGTTTACAGGGGACCCGAGGCAATCAGCCCCAGCATTTT.